The text below deals with one T cell receptor beta chain. The data were obtained in a study of T-cell memory formation after mild COVID-19. The CDR3 runs to 15 residues. Germline V gene lookup returns CDR1 LGHNA and CDR2 YSLEER. J lost 4 bases, V lost 1 base, and 6 bases had no gene match. 5'RACE primed from the constant segment yielded TCR alpha and TCR beta cDNA libraries bearing sample barcodes and UMIs. A single record per CDR3 protein comes from TCRdb applying MiXCR to the 5' RACE reads. The sample lists fewer than 350,000 distinct CDR3 sequences; roughly 17% were seen once. The source of this sequence is a man between 18 and 35 years old who had mild COVID-19 (a few samples of this study predate the infection). Cell type and time point are not known. J is TRBJ2-7 and V is TRBV4-3; TRBD1 aligns across 8 bases. Sample: PBMCs or a T cell subset sorted from them (not recorded which). CDR3 sequence (DNA): TGCGCCAGCAGCCAAGGCGGGCAGGGGGCGTACGAGCAGTACTTC. It translates to CASSQGGQGAYEQYF.